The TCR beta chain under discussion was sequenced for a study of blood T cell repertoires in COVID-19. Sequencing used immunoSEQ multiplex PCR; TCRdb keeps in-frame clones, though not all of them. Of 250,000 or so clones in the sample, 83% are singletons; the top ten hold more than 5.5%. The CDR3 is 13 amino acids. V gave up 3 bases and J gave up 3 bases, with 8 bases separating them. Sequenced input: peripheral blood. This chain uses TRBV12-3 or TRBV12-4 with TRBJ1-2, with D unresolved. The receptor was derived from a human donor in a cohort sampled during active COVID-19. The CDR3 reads CASSLQEDYGYTF. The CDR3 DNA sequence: TGTGCCAGCAGTTTGCAGGAGGACTATGGCTACACCTTC.